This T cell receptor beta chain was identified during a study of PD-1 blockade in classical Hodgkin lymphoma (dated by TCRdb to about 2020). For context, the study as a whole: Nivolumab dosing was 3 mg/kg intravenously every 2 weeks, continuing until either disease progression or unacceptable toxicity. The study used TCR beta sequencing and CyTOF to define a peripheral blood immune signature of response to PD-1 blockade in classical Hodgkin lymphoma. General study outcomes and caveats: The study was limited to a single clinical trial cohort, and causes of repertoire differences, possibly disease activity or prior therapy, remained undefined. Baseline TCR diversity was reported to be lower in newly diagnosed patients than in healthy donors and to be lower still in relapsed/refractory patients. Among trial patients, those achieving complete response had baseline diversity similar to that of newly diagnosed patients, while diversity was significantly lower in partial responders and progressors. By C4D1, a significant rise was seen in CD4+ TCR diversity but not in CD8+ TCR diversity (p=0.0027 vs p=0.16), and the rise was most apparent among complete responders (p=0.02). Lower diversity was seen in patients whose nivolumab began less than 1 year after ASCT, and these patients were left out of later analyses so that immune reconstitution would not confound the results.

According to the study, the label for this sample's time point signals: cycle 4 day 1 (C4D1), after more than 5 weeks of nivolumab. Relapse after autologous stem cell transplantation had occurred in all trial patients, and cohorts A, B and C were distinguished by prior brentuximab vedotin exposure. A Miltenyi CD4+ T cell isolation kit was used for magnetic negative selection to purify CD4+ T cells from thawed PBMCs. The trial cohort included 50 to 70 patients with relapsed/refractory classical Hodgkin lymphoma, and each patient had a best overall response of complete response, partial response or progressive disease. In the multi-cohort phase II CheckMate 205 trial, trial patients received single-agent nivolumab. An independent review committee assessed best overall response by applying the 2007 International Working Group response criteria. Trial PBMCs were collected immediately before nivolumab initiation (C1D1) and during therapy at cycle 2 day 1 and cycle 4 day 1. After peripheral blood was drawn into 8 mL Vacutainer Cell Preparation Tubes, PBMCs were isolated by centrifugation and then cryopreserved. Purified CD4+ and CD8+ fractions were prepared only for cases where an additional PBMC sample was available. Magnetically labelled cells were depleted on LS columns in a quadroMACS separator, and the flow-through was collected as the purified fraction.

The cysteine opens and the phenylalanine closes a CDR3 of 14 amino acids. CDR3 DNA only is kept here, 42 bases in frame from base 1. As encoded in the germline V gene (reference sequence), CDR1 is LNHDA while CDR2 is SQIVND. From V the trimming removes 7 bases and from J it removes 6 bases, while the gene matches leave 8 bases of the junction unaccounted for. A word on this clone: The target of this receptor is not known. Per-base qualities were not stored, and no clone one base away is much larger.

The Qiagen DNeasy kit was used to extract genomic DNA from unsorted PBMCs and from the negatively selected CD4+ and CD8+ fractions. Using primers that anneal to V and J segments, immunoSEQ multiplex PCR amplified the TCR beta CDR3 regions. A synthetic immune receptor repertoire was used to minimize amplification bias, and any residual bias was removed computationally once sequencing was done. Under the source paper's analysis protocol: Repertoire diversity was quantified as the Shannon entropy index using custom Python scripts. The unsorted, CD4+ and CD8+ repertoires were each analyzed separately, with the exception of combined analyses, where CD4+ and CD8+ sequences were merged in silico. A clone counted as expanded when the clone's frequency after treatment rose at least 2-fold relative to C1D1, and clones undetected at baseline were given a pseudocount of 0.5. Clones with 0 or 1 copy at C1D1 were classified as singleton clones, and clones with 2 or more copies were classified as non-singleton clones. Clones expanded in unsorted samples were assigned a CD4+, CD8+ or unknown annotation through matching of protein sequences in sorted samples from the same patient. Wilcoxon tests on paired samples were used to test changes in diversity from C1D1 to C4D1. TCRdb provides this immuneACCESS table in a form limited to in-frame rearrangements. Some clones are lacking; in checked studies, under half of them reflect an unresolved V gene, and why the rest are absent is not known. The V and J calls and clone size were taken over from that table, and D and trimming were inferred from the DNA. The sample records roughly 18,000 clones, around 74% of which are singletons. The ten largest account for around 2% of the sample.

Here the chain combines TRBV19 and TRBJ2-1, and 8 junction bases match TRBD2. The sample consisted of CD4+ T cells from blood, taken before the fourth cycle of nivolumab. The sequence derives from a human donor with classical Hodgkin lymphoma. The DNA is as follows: TGTGCCAGTAAGCTAGCGGGTTACCTCAATGAGCAGTTCTTC. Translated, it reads CASKLAGYLNEQFF.